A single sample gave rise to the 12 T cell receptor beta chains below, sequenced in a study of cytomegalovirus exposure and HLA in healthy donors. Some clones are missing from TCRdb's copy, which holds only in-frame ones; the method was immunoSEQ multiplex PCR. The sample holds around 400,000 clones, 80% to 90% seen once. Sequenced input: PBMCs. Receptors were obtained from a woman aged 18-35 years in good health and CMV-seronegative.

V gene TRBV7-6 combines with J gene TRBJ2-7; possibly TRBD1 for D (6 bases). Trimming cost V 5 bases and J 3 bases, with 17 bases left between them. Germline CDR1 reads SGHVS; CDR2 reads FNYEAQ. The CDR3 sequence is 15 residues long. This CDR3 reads CASSPQVQGFYEQYF. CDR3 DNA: TGTGCCAGCAGCCCCCAAGTACAGGGTTTCTACGAGCAGTACTTC.

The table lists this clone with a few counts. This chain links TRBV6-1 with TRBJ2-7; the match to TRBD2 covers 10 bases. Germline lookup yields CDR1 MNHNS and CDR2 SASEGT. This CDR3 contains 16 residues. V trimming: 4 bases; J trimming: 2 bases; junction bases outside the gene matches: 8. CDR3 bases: TGTGCCAGCAGTGGGGCACTAGCGGGGAACCCCTACGAGCAGTACTTC. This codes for CASSGALAGNPYEQYF.

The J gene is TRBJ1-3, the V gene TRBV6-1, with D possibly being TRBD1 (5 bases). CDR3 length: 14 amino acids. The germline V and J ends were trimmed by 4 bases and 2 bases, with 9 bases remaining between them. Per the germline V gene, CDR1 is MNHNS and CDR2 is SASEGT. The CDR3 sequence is CASSGTGAGNTIYF. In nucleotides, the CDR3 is TGTGCCAGCAGTGGAACGGGGGCTGGAAACACCATATATTTT.

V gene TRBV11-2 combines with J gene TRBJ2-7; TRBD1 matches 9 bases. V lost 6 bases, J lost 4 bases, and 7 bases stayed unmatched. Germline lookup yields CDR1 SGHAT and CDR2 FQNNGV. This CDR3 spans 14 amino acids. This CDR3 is CASRGTGGGYEQYF. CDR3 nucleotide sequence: TGTGCCAGCAGGGGTACAGGGGGCGGTTACGAGCAGTACTTC.

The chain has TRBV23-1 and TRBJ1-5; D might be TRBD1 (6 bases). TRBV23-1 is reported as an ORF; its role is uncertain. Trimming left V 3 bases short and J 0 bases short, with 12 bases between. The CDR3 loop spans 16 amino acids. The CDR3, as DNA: TGCGCCAGCAGTCACCGGACAGAATATAGCAATCAGCCCCAGCATTTT. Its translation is CASSHRTEYSNQPQHF.

CDR3 nucleotide sequence: TGTGCCAGCAGCTTAGGGGACAGGGTCCTTGAGCAGTTCTTC. Translating it yields CASSLGDRVLEQFF. V and J are TRBV7-9 and TRBJ2-1, with TRBD1 matching 9 bases. The CDR3 loop spans 14 amino acids. Trimming at V came to 1 base and at J to 9 bases, leaving 4 bases not matched to a gene. Germline V CDR1 and CDR2: SEHNR, FQNEAQ (reference sequence). The whole variable domain, remainder taken from reference TRBV7-9 and TRBJ2-1, is DTGVSQNPRHKITKRGQNVTFRCDPISEHNRLYWYRQTLGQGPEFLTYFQNEAQLEKSRLLSDRFSAERPKGSFSTLEIQRTEQGDSAMYLCASSLGDRVLEQFFGPGTRLTVL.

DNA of the CDR3: TGTGCCTGGAGTAAATCGACTAGACAGTTGAACACTGAAGCTTTCTTT. Translating it yields CAWSKSTRQLNTEAFF. The chain links TRBV30 to TRBJ1-1, with D possibly being TRBD1 (5 bases). Germline loops: CDR1 GTSNPN, CDR2 SVGIG (reference sequence). The V gene lost 2 bases and the J gene lost 0 bases, with 16 bases spanning the gap. The CDR3 contains 16 residues.

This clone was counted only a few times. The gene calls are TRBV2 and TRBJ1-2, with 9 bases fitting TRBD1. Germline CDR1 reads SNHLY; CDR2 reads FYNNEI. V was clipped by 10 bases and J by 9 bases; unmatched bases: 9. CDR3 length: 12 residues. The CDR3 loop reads CAIWTGDTRYTF. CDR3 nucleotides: TGTGCCATCTGGACAGGGGATACGCGCTACACCTTC.

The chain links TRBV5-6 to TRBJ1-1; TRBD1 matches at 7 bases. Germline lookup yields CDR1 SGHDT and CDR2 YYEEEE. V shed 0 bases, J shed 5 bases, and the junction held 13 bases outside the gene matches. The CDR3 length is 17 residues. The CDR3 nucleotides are TGTGCCAGCAGCTTGGCCGGGACAGAAAAATTTTTAACTGAAGCTTTCTTT. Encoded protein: CASSLAGTEKFLTEAFF.

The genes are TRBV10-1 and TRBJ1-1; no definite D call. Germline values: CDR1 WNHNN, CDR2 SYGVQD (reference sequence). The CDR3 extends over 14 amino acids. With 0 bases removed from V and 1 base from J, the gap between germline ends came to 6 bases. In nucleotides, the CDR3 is TGCGCCAGCAGTGAGTCCCGGGGGAACACTGAAGCTTTCTTT. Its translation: CASSESRGNTEAFF.

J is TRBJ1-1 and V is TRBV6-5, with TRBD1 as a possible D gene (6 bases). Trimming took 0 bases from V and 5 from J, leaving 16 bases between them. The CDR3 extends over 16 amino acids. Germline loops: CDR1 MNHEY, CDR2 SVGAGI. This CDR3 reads CASSYSTGGAGTEAFF. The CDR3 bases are TGTGCCAGCAGTTACTCCACCGGGGGGGCAGGGACTGAAGCTTTCTTT.

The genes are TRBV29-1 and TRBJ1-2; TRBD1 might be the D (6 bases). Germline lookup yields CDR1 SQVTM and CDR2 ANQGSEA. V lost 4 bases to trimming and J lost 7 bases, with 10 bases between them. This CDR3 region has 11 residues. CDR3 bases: TGCAGCGTTGTGGTAGGGGGTGGCTACACCTTC. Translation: CSVVVGGGYTF. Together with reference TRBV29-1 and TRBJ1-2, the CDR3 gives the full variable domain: SAVISQKPSRDICQRGTSLTIQCQVDSQVTMMFWYRQQPGQSLTLIATANQGSEATYESGFVIDKFPISRPNLTFSTLTVSNMSPEDSSIYLCSVVVGGGYTFGSGTRLTVV.